The 14 T cell receptor beta chains below all came from one sample that was sequenced in a study of blood T cell repertoires in COVID-19. Repertoires were generated with immunoSEQ multiplex PCR, while TCRdb's copy carries only in-frame clones and drops some. This table holds about 200,000 clones, about 91% found once. Sequencing input: peripheral blood. These receptor sequences come from a man aged 25 to 45 with acute or convalescent COVID-19.

The chain recombines TRBV27 with TRBJ2-7, with D possibly being TRBD2 (7 bases). The CDR3 totals 15 residues. The germline CDR1 and CDR2 sequences are MNHEY and SMNVEV (reference sequence). V was trimmed by 3 bases and J by 6 bases, leaving 18 bases between them. In DNA form, the CDR3 reads TGTGCCAGCAGTTTTTGGGGGGGCGGTCGGGGCGAGCAGTACTTC. It translates to CASSFWGGGRGEQYF.

The chain links TRBV27 to TRBJ2-7; D ambiguous. Germline CDR1 reads MNHEY; CDR2 reads SMNVEV (reference sequence). Trimming left V 2 bases short and J 3 bases short, with 8 bases between. This CDR3 region has 13 residues. Here the CDR3 DNA reads TGTGCCAGCAGTTTAGGCGCTAGCTACGAGCAGTACTTC. Residues: CASSLGASYEQYF.

This chain links TRBV19 with TRBJ2-4; 7 bases fit TRBD1. Germline V CDR1 and CDR2: LNHDA, SQIVND (reference sequence). V trimming: 2 bases; J trimming: 2 bases; junction bases outside the gene matches: 9. The CDR3 sequence is 17 residues long. CDR3 in DNA: TGTGCCAGTAGTATAACACAGGGGCGGGTAACCAAAAACATTCAGTACTTC. It specifies CASSITQGRVTKNIQYF.

The V gene is TRBV18, the J gene TRBJ1-2; D gene uncertain. The germline gives CDR1 KGHSH, CDR2 LQKENI. The CDR3 runs to 12 residues. Trimming removed 6 bases at V and 5 bases at J, with 10 bases between. The CDR3 DNA is TGTGCCAGCTCTCCGCAGATGTATGGCTACACCTTC. It yields the protein CASSPQMYGYTF.

The V and J genes are TRBV6-5 and TRBJ1-1; D is undetermined. The CDR3 has 14 residues. CDR1 is MNHEY and CDR2 is SVGAGI in the germline V gene. The ends were cut back, 8 bases at V and 3 bases at J, with 16 bases in the middle. Written as DNA, the CDR3 is TGTGCCAGCTCTGGGCAGCACACCGACACTGAAGCTTTCTTT. Protein: CASSGQHTDTEAFF.

The chain has TRBV29-1 and TRBJ1-4; no reliable D call. CDR3 length: 11 amino acids. Germline V gene lookup returns CDR1 SQVTM and CDR2 ANQGSEA. Trimming removed 8 bases from V and 10 bases from J, with 14 bases in between. Here the CDR3 reads CSSQLFGKLFF. The CDR3 DNA reads as TGCAGCTCACAGTTATTTGGAAAACTGTTTTTT.

The rearrangement joins TRBV28 to TRBJ1-2, with D tentatively TRBD1 (5 bases). With 3 bases removed from V and 5 bases from J, the gap between germline ends came to 13 bases. The germline CDR1 and CDR2 sequences are MDHEN and SYDVKM. The CDR3 spans 14 residues. CDR3 sequence (DNA): TGTGCCAGCAGTTTCAGGGTCTTCGGATATGGCTACACCTTC. Its protein is CASSFRVFGYGYTF.

This chain links TRBV5-1 with TRBJ1-1; tentative D call: TRBD1 (6 bases). With 4 bases removed from V and 4 bases from J, the gap between germline ends came to 14 bases. The germline V gene encodes CDR1 SGHRS and CDR2 YFSETQ. CDR3 length equals 14 residues. CDR3 coding DNA: TGCGCCAGCAGCATCTACAGGGTTGGCACTGAAGCTTTCTTT. This gives the protein CASSIYRVGTEAFF.

This chain links TRBV28 with TRBJ1-5; D perhaps matches TRBD1 (5 bases). Trimming took off 3 bases at V and 2 bases at J, with 11 bases between the two ends. Germline assignment: CDR1 MDHEN and CDR2 SYDVKM. The CDR3 has 15 amino acids. The chain's CDR3 is CASSFIGGGNQPQHF. CDR3 coding DNA: TGTGCCAGCAGTTTCATTGGAGGGGGCAATCAGCCCCAGCATTTT.

This chain connects TRBV24-1 to TRBJ2-1; a weak D match, TRBD1 (5 bases). Trimming stripped 10 bases from V and 9 bases from J, with 24 bases between. CDR3 size: 15 residues. Germline V gene lookup returns CDR1 KGHDR and CDR2 SFDVKD. Here the CDR3 reads CATSTLAGKLSEQFF. Here the CDR3 DNA reads TGTGCCACATCCACCTTGGCAGGGAAATTGAGTGAGCAGTTCTTC.

The chain has TRBV5-4 and TRBJ1-2; 8 bases map to TRBD1. From germline, CDR1 is SGHNT and CDR2 YYREEE (reference sequence). The CDR3 contains 15 residues. Trimming removed 4 bases from V and 7 bases from J; junction bases left unmatched: 12. DNA for the CDR3: TGTGCCAGCAGCCCTACTCGGGACAGGCGGGGTGGCTACACCTTC. It codes for CASSPTRDRRGGYTF.

The rearrangement links TRBV5-1 to TRBJ2-1; 13 positions agree with TRBD2. This CDR3 contains 16 residues. Germline assignment: CDR1 SGHRS and CDR2 YFSETQ. V lost 4 bases and J lost 4; bases outside the gene matches: 5. Here the CDR3 DNA reads TGCGCCAGCAGCCCTCGGACTAGCGGGGGATACAATGAGCAGTTCTTC. It specifies CASSPRTSGGYNEQFF.

The chain employs TRBV28 and TRBJ1-6, with 10 bases lining up with TRBD1. Germline CDR1 is MDHEN and CDR2 is SYDVKM. CDR3 length: 16 amino acids. The trim removed 5 bases at V and 9 bases at J, leaving 10 bases unmatched. The CDR3 bases are TGTGCCAGCAGTGTGGGACAGGGGTATTCGCCTTCACCCCTCCACTTT. Residues: CASSVGQGYSPSPLHF.

This chain connects TRBV7-2 to TRBJ1-2, with 7 nucleotides matching TRBD1. The trim removed 5 bases at V and 4 bases at J, leaving 10 bases unmatched. The CDR3 is 15 residues long. The germline V gene has CDR1 SGHTA and CDR2 FQGNSA. Here the CDR3 reads CASSPMTGTPYGYTF. The CDR3 DNA reads TGTGCCAGCAGCCCAATGACAGGGACTCCCTATGGCTACACCTTC.